The rows below give T cell receptor beta chains drawn from one sample of a study of blood T cell repertoires in COVID-19. Produced via immunoSEQ multiplex PCR; TCRdb's table is partial and in-frame only. The sample carries roughly 250,000 clones, 70% to 90% recorded once. Sample: peripheral blood. Receptors originate from a woman between 40 and 55 years old who had recovered from COVID-19. Both conserved end residues are part of each CDR3. The D gene is left open where the match is weak. Size is omitted from some rows. Given values are once, few, many or a class for expanded clones.

d_call: TRBD1; j_call: TRBJ2-2; clone_size: NA; v_call: TRBV24-1; cdr3_length: 14; cdr3_aa: CATRRTGGNGELFF; cdr3_nt: TGTGCCACCAGGAGGACAGGGGGCAACGGGGAGCTGTTTTTT
d_call: NA; j_call: TRBJ1-5; clone_size: NA; v_call: TRBV6-2/TRBV6-3; cdr3_length: 15; cdr3_aa: CASSYNRALNQPQHF; cdr3_nt: TGTGCCAGCAGTTACAACAGGGCCCTCAATCAGCCCCAGCATTTT
d_call: NA; j_call: TRBJ2-2; clone_size: NA; v_call: TRBV5-1; cdr3_length: 14; cdr3_aa: CASSVTSAGGELFF; cdr3_nt: TGCGCCAGCAGCGTAACGTCTGCGGGGGGGGAGCTGTTTTTT
d_call: TRBD1; j_call: TRBJ1-2; clone_size: once; v_call: TRBV4-3; cdr3_length: 14; cdr3_aa: CASSRDRIIFGYTF; cdr3_nt: TGCGCCAGCAGCCGGGACAGGATTATTTTCGGCTACACCTTC
d_call: TRBD1; j_call: TRBJ2-1; clone_size: NA; v_call: TRBV5-1; cdr3_length: 16; cdr3_aa: CASSLGDRGSYNEQFF; cdr3_nt: TGCGCCAGCAGCTTGGGGGACAGGGGGAGCTACAATGAGCAGTTCTTC
d_call: NA; j_call: TRBJ1-4; clone_size: NA; v_call: TRBV27; cdr3_length: 16; cdr3_aa: CASSPLKSEGGAKLFF; cdr3_nt: TGTGCCAGCAGTCCCCTGAAATCCGAAGGAGGGGCAAAACTGTTTTTT
d_call: NA; j_call: TRBJ2-5; clone_size: NA; v_call: TRBV20-1; cdr3_length: 11; cdr3_aa: CSASNKETQYF; cdr3_nt: TGCAGTGCTTCAAACAAGGAGACCCAGTACTTC
d_call: TRBD1; j_call: TRBJ1-3; clone_size: NA; v_call: TRBV5-8; cdr3_length: 15; cdr3_aa: CASSYRQTGGNTIYF; cdr3_nt: TGTGCCAGCAGCTATAGACAGACAGGGGGAAACACCATATATTTT
d_call: TRBD2; j_call: TRBJ2-1; clone_size: NA; v_call: TRBV7-6; cdr3_length: 16; cdr3_aa: CASSSWLAGRLNEQFF; cdr3_nt: TGTGCCAGCAGCTCGTGGCTAGCGGGGAGATTGAATGAGCAGTTCTTC
d_call: NA; j_call: TRBJ1-1; clone_size: NA; v_call: TRBV5-1; cdr3_length: 16; cdr3_aa: CASSLREGPISSEAFF; cdr3_nt: TGCGCCAGCAGCTTGAGGGAGGGGCCCATTAGCTCCGAAGCTTTCTTT
d_call: TRBD1; j_call: TRBJ2-7; clone_size: NA; v_call: TRBV28; cdr3_length: 13; cdr3_aa: CASRAGGENEQYF; cdr3_nt: TGTGCCAGCAGAGCAGGGGGCGAGAACGAGCAGTACTTC
d_call: NA; j_call: TRBJ1-4; clone_size: once; v_call: TRBV18; cdr3_length: 12; cdr3_aa: CASSPTAGGLFF; cdr3_nt: TGTGCCAGCTCACCCACGGCGGGAGGGCTGTTTTTT
d_call: NA; j_call: TRBJ1-6; clone_size: NA; v_call: TRBV27; cdr3_length: 17; cdr3_aa: CASKDRDGSSYNSPLHF; cdr3_nt: TGTGCCAGCAAAGATCGGGACGGGAGCTCCTATAATTCACCCCTCCACTTT
d_call: NA; j_call: TRBJ1-5; clone_size: once; v_call: TRBV4-1; cdr3_length: 19; cdr3_aa: CASSQDLQGLGLGNQPQHF; cdr3_nt: TGCGCCAGCAGCCAAGATCTTCAGGGGCTCGGTCTGGGCAATCAGCCCCAGCATTTT
d_call: TRBD1; j_call: TRBJ2-2; clone_size: NA; v_call: TRBV9; cdr3_length: 17; cdr3_aa: CASSATPGTGATGELFF; cdr3_nt: TGTGCCAGCAGCGCGACTCCCGGGACAGGGGCTACCGGGGAGCTGTTTTTT
d_call: NA; j_call: TRBJ2-2; clone_size: NA; v_call: TRBV7-9; cdr3_length: 13; cdr3_aa: CASSLERARELFF; cdr3_nt: TGTGCCAGCAGCTTAGAGAGGGCCCGGGAGCTGTTTTTT
d_call: TRBD1; j_call: TRBJ1-2; clone_size: NA; v_call: TRBV4-3; cdr3_length: 14; cdr3_aa: CASSQVWTGVGYTF; cdr3_nt: TGCGCCAGCAGCCAGGTTTGGACAGGGGTCGGCTACACCTTC
d_call: TRBD2; j_call: TRBJ2-1; clone_size: NA; v_call: TRBV20-1; cdr3_length: 14; cdr3_aa: CSASGTSGHNEQFF; cdr3_nt: TGCAGTGCTAGTGGGACTAGCGGGCACAATGAGCAGTTCTTC
d_call: NA; j_call: TRBJ2-3; clone_size: NA; v_call: TRBV27; cdr3_length: 17; cdr3_aa: CASSPSGGDTSTDTQYF; cdr3_nt: TGTGCCAGCAGTCCATCCGGGGGAGATACTAGCACAGATACGCAGTATTTT
d_call: NA; j_call: TRBJ1-5; clone_size: NA; v_call: TRBV4-2; cdr3_length: 15; cdr3_aa: CASSQDQGRGQPQHF; cdr3_nt: TGTGCCAGCAGCCAAGATCAGGGGCGCGGGCAGCCCCAGCATTTT
d_call: TRBD1; j_call: TRBJ1-1; clone_size: NA; v_call: TRBV7-9; cdr3_length: 15; cdr3_aa: CASSISGQGRTEAFF; cdr3_nt: TGTGCCAGCAGCATCTCGGGACAGGGTAGGACTGAAGCTTTCTTT
d_call: NA; j_call: TRBJ2-1; clone_size: many; v_call: TRBV5-1; cdr3_length: 17; cdr3_aa: CASSLITRTSTYNEQFF; cdr3_nt: TGCGCCAGCAGCTTGATTACTAGGACGTCCACCTACAATGAGCAGTTCTTC
d_call: TRBD2; j_call: TRBJ2-2; clone_size: NA; v_call: TRBV9; cdr3_length: 17; cdr3_aa: CASSPTTSGRAPGELFF; cdr3_nt: TGTGCCAGCAGCCCCACGACTAGCGGGAGGGCGCCCGGGGAGCTGTTTTTT
d_call: NA; j_call: TRBJ2-5; clone_size: NA; v_call: TRBV11-3; cdr3_length: 11; cdr3_aa: CASSLRETQYF; cdr3_nt: TGTGCCAGCAGCTTGAGGGAGACCCAGTACTTC
d_call: NA; j_call: TRBJ2-3; clone_size: NA; v_call: TRBV5-1; cdr3_length: 14; cdr3_aa: CASSFRAVQDTQYF; cdr3_nt: TGCGCCAGCAGCTTTAGAGCTGTTCAAGATACGCAGTATTTT
d_call: TRBD1; j_call: TRBJ1-2; clone_size: many; v_call: TRBV19; cdr3_length: 15; cdr3_aa: CASLGTGGHYRGYTF; cdr3_nt: TGTGCCAGTCTGGGTACAGGGGGCCATTATCGTGGCTACACCTTC
d_call: NA; j_call: TRBJ2-2; clone_size: NA; v_call: TRBV7-2; cdr3_length: 15; cdr3_aa: CASSPRGVTSGELFF; cdr3_nt: TGTGCCAGCAGCCCCCGCGGGGTTACTTCCGGGGAGCTGTTTTTT
d_call: TRBD2; j_call: TRBJ2-7; clone_size: NA; v_call: TRBV6-1; cdr3_length: 16; cdr3_aa: CASSDVVLAGGLEQYF; cdr3_nt: TGTGCCAGCAGTGATGTAGTTCTAGCGGGGGGGCTCGAGCAGTACTTC
d_call: TRBD1; j_call: TRBJ1-2; clone_size: NA; v_call: TRBV19; cdr3_length: 17; cdr3_aa: CASSIAGRGQGNYGYTF; cdr3_nt: TGTGCCAGTAGTATAGCCGGGAGGGGACAGGGAAACTATGGCTACACCTTC
d_call: NA; j_call: TRBJ2-1; clone_size: NA; v_call: TRBV11-1; cdr3_length: 16; cdr3_aa: CASSLAVLLNYNEQFF; cdr3_nt: TGTGCCAGCAGCTTAGCGGTACTACTGAACTACAATGAGCAGTTCTTC
d_call: NA; j_call: TRBJ2-5; clone_size: NA; v_call: TRBV5-1; cdr3_length: 15; cdr3_aa: CASITRPGIGETQYF; cdr3_nt: TGCGCCAGCATAACCCGACCGGGAATCGGAGAGACCCAGTACTTC
d_call: NA; j_call: TRBJ1-4; clone_size: few; v_call: TRBV18; cdr3_length: 15; cdr3_aa: CASSPPAGDHEKLFF; cdr3_nt: TGTGCCAGCTCACCACCGGCGGGGGACCATGAAAAACTGTTTTTT
d_call: TRBD2; j_call: TRBJ2-5; clone_size: NA; v_call: TRBV15; cdr3_length: 14; cdr3_aa: CATSLAGGHETQYF; cdr3_nt: TGTGCCACCAGCCTAGCGGGGGGGCACGAGACCCAGTACTTC
d_call: TRBD2; j_call: TRBJ2-3; clone_size: NA; v_call: TRBV7-2; cdr3_length: 16; cdr3_aa: CASSLVGRGFTDTQYF; cdr3_nt: TGTGCCAGCAGCTTAGTGGGGCGGGGGTTCACAGATACGCAGTATTTT
d_call: NA; j_call: TRBJ2-2; clone_size: once; v_call: TRBV28; cdr3_length: 13; cdr3_aa: CASSPQGTGELFF; cdr3_nt: TGTGCCAGCAGTCCGCAGGGAACCGGGGAGCTGTTTTTT
d_call: NA; j_call: TRBJ2-7; clone_size: NA; v_call: TRBV7-8; cdr3_length: 18; cdr3_aa: CASSLASGGLLSSYEQYF; cdr3_nt: TGTGCCAGCAGCTTAGCGTCTGGGGGACTTCTGAGCTCCTACGAGCAGTACTTC
d_call: TRBD2; j_call: TRBJ2-3; clone_size: NA; v_call: TRBV2; cdr3_length: 14; cdr3_aa: CASSDLADTDTQYF; cdr3_nt: TGTGCCAGCAGTGACCTAGCGGACACAGATACGCAGTATTTT
d_call: NA; j_call: TRBJ2-7; clone_size: NA; v_call: TRBV9; cdr3_length: 15; cdr3_aa: CASSEGGGTGYEQYF; cdr3_nt: TGTGCCAGCAGCGAGGGGGGAGGGACGGGCTACGAGCAGTACTTC
d_call: TRBD1; j_call: TRBJ2-2; clone_size: NA; v_call: TRBV19; cdr3_length: 17; cdr3_aa: CASIARSPGQGTGELFF; cdr3_nt: TGTGCCAGTATAGCCCGGTCCCCGGGACAGGGGACCGGGGAGCTGTTTTTT
d_call: NA; j_call: TRBJ1-2; clone_size: NA; v_call: TRBV3-1/TRBV3-2; cdr3_length: 16; cdr3_aa: CASSQDRGGPRGGYTF; cdr3_nt: TGTGCCAGCAGCCAAGATCGGGGGGGGCCGAGGGGGGGCTACACCTTC
d_call: TRBD1; j_call: TRBJ2-5; clone_size: NA; v_call: TRBV15; cdr3_length: 13; cdr3_aa: CATSVGQQETQYF; cdr3_nt: TGTGCCACCAGCGTGGGACAGCAAGAGACCCAGTACTTC
d_call: NA; j_call: TRBJ1-6; clone_size: NA; v_call: TRBV23-1; cdr3_length: 17; cdr3_aa: CASSQSVGRGYNSPLHF; cdr3_nt: TGCGCCAGCAGTCAATCGGTGGGGCGAGGCTATAATTCACCCCTCCACTTT
d_call: NA; j_call: TRBJ1-2; clone_size: NA; v_call: TRBV18; cdr3_length: 15; cdr3_aa: CASSPWEGANYGYTF; cdr3_nt: TGTGCCAGCTCACCGTGGGAGGGAGCTAACTATGGCTACACCTTC
d_call: TRBD2; j_call: TRBJ2-1; clone_size: once; v_call: TRBV5-1; cdr3_length: 16; cdr3_aa: CASSLESSGGNNEQFF; cdr3_nt: TGCGCCAGCAGCTTGGAGTCTAGCGGGGGAAACAATGAGCAGTTCTTC
d_call: TRBD2; j_call: TRBJ2-7; clone_size: NA; v_call: TRBV6-1; cdr3_length: 15; cdr3_aa: CASSELAGGTYEQYF; cdr3_nt: TGTGCCAGCAGTGAACTAGCGGGAGGCACCTACGAGCAGTACTTC
d_call: NA; j_call: TRBJ1-1; clone_size: NA; v_call: TRBV9; cdr3_length: 13; cdr3_aa: CASSLGSHTEAFF; cdr3_nt: TGTGCCAGCAGCCTGGGGAGTCACACTGAAGCTTTCTTT
d_call: NA; j_call: TRBJ2-7; clone_size: NA; v_call: TRBV6-1; cdr3_length: 14; cdr3_aa: CASSESRGSYEQYF; cdr3_nt: TGTGCCAGCAGTGAATCTCGGGGCTCCTACGAGCAGTACTTC
d_call: NA; j_call: TRBJ2-2; clone_size: NA; v_call: TRBV16; cdr3_length: 15; cdr3_aa: CASSLNGLDTGELFF; cdr3_nt: TGTGCCAGCAGCCTCAATGGGCTCGACACCGGGGAGCTGTTTTTT
d_call: NA; j_call: TRBJ1-5; clone_size: NA; v_call: TRBV6-2/TRBV6-3; cdr3_length: 15; cdr3_aa: CASSYRGSSNQPQHF; cdr3_nt: TGTGCCAGCAGTTACCGGGGGTCTAGCAATCAGCCCCAGCATTTT
d_call: NA; j_call: TRBJ1-2; clone_size: NA; v_call: TRBV5-5; cdr3_length: 15; cdr3_aa: CASSLGQGYAYGYTF; cdr3_nt: TGTGCCAGCAGCTTGGGGCAGGGGTATGCCTATGGCTACACCTTC
d_call: NA; j_call: TRBJ2-5; clone_size: NA; v_call: TRBV4-1; cdr3_length: 17; cdr3_aa: CASSQAPGGDFGEAQYF; cdr3_nt: TGCGCCAGCAGCCAAGCCCCTGGTGGCGACTTCGGGGAGGCCCAGTACTTC
d_call: NA; j_call: TRBJ2-3; clone_size: NA; v_call: TRBV6-5; cdr3_length: 12; cdr3_aa: CASGPPTDTQYF; cdr3_nt: TGTGCCAGCGGCCCGCCCACAGATACGCAGTATTTT